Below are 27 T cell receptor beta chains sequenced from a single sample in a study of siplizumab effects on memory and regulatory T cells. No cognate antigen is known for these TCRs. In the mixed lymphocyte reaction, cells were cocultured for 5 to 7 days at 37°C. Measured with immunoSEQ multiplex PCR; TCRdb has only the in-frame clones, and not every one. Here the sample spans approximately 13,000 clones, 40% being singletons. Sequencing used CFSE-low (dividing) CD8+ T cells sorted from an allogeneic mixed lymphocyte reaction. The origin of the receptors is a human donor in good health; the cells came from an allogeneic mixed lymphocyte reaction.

The CDR3 region has the DNA TGTGCCACCGAGCGGGGAGGCTCCTACAATGAGCAGTTCTTC. Its translation: CATERGGSYNEQFF. V and J are TRBV10-3 and TRBJ2-1; 7 nucleotides agree with TRBD2. The CDR3 runs 14 residues. Germline assignment: CDR1 ENHRY and CDR2 SYGVKD. V lost 10 bases to trimming and J lost 0 bases; unmatched junction nucleotides: 6.

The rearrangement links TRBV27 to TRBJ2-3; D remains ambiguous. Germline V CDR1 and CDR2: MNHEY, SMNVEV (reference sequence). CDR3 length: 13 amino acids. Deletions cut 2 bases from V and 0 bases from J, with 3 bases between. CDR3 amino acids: CASSLGSTDTQYF. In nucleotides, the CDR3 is TGTGCCAGCAGTTTAGGGAGCACAGATACGCAGTATTTT.

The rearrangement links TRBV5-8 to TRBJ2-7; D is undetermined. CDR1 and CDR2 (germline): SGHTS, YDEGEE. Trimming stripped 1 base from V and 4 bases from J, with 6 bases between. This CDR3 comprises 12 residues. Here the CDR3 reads CASSLLDYEQYF. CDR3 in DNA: TGTGCCAGCAGCTTGCTTGATTACGAGCAGTACTTC.

In DNA form, the CDR3 reads TGTGCCAGCAGCCTCGGGACTAGCGGGGCGATCTACGAGCAGTACTTC. Translating gives CASSLGTSGAIYEQYF. The chain employs TRBV9 and TRBJ2-7; 13 bases map to TRBD2. Germline trimming cut 4 bases from V and 3 bases from J; bases unmatched to any gene: 7. Germline V gene lookup returns CDR1 SGDLS and CDR2 YYNGEE. This CDR3 spans 16 amino acids.

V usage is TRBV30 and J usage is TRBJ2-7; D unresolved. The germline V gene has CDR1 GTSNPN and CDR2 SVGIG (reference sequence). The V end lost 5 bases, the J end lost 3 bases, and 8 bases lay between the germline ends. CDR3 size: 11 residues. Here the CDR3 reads CAWGPNYEQYF. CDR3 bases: TGTGCCTGGGGGCCTAACTACGAGCAGTACTTC.

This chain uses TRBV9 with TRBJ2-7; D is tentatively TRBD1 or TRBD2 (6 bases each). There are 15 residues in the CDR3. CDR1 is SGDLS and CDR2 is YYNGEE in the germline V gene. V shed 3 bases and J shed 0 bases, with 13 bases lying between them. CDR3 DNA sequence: TGTGCCAGCAGCGAGGGGGACTTAAGCTCCTACGAGCAGTACTTC. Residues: CASSEGDLSSYEQYF.

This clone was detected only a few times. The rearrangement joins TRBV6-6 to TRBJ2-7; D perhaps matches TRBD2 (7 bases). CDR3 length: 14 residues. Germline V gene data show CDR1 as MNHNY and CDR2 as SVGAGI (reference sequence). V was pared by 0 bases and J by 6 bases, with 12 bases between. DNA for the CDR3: TGTGCCAGCAGTTACTCGGCGGGGGCGGGCGAGCAGTACTTC. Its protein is CASSYSAGAGEQYF.

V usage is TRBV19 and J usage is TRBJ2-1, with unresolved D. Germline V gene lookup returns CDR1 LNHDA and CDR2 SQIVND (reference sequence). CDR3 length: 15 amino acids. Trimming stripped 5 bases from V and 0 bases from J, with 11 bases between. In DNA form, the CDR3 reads TGTGCCAGTAGTCGGACGAGCAGCTCCTACAATGAGCAGTTCTTC. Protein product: CASSRTSSSYNEQFF.

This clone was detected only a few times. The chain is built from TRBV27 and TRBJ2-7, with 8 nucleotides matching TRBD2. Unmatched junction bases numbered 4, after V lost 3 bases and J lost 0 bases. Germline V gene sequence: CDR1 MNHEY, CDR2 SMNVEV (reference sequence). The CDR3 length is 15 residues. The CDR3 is CASSFGLAGSYEQYF. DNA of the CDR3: TGTGCCAGCAGTTTTGGTCTAGCGGGCTCCTACGAGCAGTACTTC.

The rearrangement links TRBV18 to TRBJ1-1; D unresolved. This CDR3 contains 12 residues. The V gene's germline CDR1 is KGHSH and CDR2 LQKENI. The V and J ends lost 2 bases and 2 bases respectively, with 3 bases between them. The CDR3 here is CASSPANTEAFF. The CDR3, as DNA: TGTGCCAGCTCACCAGCCAACACTGAAGCTTTCTTT.

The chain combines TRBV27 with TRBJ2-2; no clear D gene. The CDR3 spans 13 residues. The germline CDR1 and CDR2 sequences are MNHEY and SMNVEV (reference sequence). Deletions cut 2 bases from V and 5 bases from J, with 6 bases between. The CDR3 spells CASSLISTGELFF. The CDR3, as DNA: TGTGCCAGCAGTTTAATAAGTACCGGGGAGCTGTTTTTT.

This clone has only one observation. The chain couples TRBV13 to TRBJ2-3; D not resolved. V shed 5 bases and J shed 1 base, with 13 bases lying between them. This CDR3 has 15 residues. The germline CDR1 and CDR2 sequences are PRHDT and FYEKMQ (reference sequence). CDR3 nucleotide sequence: TGTGCCAGCAGCAGCTTCGAAGGACGCACAGATACGCAGTATTTT. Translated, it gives CASSSFEGRTDTQYF.

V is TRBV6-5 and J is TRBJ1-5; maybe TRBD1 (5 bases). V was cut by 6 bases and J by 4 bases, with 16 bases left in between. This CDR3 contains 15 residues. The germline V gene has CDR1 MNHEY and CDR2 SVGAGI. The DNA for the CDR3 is TGTGCCAGCAGCATGGGGGAGGGGTATAATCAGCCCCAGCATTTT. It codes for CASSMGEGYNQPQHF.

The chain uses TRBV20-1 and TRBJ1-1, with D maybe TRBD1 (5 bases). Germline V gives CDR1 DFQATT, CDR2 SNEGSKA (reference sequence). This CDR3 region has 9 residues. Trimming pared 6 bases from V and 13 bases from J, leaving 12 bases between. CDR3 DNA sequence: TGCAGTGCATCCTCTGGGGGTTTCTTT. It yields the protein CSASSGGFF.

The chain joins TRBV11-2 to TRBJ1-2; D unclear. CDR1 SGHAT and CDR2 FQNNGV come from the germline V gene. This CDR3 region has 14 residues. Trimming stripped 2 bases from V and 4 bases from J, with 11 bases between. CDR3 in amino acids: CASSLSRGTYGYTF. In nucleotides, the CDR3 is TGTGCCAGCAGCTTATCACGGGGAACCTATGGCTACACCTTC.

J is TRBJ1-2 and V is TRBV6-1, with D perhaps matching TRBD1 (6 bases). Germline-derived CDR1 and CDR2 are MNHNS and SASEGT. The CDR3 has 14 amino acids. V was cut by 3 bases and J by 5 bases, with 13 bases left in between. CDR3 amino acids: CASSEGGGWYGYTF. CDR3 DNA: TGTGCCAGCAGTGAGGGGGGGGGCTGGTATGGCTACACCTTC.

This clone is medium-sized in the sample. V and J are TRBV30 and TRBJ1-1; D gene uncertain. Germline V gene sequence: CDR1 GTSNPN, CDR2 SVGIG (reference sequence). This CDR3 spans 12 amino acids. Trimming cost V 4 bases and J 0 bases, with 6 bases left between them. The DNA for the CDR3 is TGTGCCTGGACTCCTGTGAACACTGAAGCTTTCTTT. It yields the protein CAWTPVNTEAFF.

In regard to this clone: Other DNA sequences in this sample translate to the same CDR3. CDR3 nucleotide sequence: TGTGCCAGCAGCCCCGTAGCGGGTCAAGAGACCCAGTACTTC. Its translation is CASSPVAGQETQYF. The chain uses TRBV7-9 and TRBJ2-5, with 7 bases fitting TRBD2. Germline CDR1 reads SEHNR; CDR2 reads FQNEAQ (reference sequence). V shed 5 bases, J shed 2 bases, and the junction held 5 bases outside the gene matches. This CDR3 has 14 amino acids.

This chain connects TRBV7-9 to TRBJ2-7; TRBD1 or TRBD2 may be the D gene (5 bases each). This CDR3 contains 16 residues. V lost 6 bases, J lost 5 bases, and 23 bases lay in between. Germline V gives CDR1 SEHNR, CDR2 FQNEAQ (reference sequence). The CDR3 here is CASRPSGGSGTHEQYF. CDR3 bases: TGTGCCAGCAGACCGAGTGGAGGCTCGGGGACCCACGAGCAGTACTTC.

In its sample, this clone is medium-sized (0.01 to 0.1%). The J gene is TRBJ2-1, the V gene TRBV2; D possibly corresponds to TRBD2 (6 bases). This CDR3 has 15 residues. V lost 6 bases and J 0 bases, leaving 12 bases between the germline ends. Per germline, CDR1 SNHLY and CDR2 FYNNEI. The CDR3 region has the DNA TGTGCCAGCAGATTAGACGGGAGCTCCTACAATGAGCAGTTCTTC. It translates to CASRLDGSSYNEQFF.

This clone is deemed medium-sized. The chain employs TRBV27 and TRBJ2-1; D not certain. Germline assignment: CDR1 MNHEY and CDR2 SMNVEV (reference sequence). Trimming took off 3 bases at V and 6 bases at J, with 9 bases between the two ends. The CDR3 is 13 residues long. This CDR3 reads CASSFGLVNEQFF. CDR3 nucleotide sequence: TGTGCCAGCAGTTTCGGCCTAGTCAATGAGCAGTTCTTC.

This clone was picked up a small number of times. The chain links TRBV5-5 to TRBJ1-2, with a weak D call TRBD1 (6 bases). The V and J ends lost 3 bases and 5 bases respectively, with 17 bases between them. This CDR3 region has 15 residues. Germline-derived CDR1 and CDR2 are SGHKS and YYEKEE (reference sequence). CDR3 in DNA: TGTGCCAGCAGCTCTAGGGGGTTTTTTCCTTATGGCTACACCTTC. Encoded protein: CASSSRGFFPYGYTF.

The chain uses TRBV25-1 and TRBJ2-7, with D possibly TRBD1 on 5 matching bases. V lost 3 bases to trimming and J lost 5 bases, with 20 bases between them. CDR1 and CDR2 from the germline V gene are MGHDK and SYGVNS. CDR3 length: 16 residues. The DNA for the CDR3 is TGTGCCAGCAGTGATGGTTCATGGGGCGTCGGGCACGAGCAGTACTTC. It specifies CASSDGSWGVGHEQYF.

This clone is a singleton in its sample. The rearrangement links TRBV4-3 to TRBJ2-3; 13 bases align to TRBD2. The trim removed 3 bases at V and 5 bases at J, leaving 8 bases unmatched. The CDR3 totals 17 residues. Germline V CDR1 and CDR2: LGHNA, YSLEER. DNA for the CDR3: TGCGCCAGCAGCCACCAACTAGCGGGAGGGCCAGGAGATACGCAGTATTTT. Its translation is CASSHQLAGGPGDTQYF.

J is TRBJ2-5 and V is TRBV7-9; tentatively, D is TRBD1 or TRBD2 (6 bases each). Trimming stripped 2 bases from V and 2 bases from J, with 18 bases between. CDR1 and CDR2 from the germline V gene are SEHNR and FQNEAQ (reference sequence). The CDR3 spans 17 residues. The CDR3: CASSLTPAGQGQETQYF. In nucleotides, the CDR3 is TGTGCCAGCAGCTTAACCCCGGCGGGGCAGGGGCAAGAGACCCAGTACTTC.

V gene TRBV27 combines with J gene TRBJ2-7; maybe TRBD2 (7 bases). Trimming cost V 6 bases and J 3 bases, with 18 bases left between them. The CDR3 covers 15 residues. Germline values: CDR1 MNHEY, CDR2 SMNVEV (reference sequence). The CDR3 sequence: CASSHTSEGGYEQYF. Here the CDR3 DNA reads TGTGCCAGCAGCCATACTAGCGAGGGGGGCTACGAGCAGTACTTC.

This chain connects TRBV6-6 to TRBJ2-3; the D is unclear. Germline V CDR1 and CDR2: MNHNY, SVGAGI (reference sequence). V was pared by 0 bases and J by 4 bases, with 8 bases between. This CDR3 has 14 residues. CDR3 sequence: CASSYSGGADTQYF. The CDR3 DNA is TGTGCCAGCAGTTACTCCGGTGGCGCAGATACGCAGTATTTT.